Each of the 24 T cell receptor beta chains below was sequenced from the same sample in a study of identifying expanded T cells in peripheral blood. Profiling relied on immunoSEQ multiplex PCR, and the TCRdb table lists in-frame clones only, not all of them. The table includes some 78,000 clones, 80% to 85% detected once. What was sequenced was blood. Receptors originate from a person aged 18 to 75 in good health.

This chain's CDR3 is CASRLTSHEQFF. The CDR3 DNA sequence: TGTGCCAGCAGATTAACTAGTCATGAGCAGTTCTTC. This sequence joins TRBV6-5 and TRBJ2-1, with a possible D match to TRBD2 (5 bases). Between the trimmed V and J ends, which lost 6 bases and 8 bases, there was a span of 11 bases. The CDR3 consists of 12 residues. The V gene's germline CDR1 is MNHEY and CDR2 SVGAGI.

This sequence joins TRBV6-5 and TRBJ2-2, with no clear D. The ends were cut back, 2 bases at V and 5 bases at J, with 6 bases in the middle. Germline V gene lookup returns CDR1 MNHEY and CDR2 SVGAGI. The CDR3 is 13 residues long. The CDR3 region is CASSYQVTGELFF. As DNA, the CDR3 is TGTGCCAGCAGTTACCAGGTTACCGGGGAGCTGTTTTTT.

The chain employs TRBV7-9 and TRBJ1-1; 11 positions match TRBD1. Germline V gene sequence: CDR1 SEHNR, CDR2 FQNEAQ (reference sequence). V gave up 5 bases and J gave up 3 bases; unmatched junction bases: 2. This CDR3 contains 14 residues. The CDR3 reads CASSAGQGDTEAFF. The DNA of the CDR3 is TGTGCCAGCAGCGCGGGACAGGGGGACACTGAAGCTTTCTTT.

V gene TRBV2 combines with J gene TRBJ2-2, with D possibly TRBD1 on 6 matching bases. The germline CDR1 and CDR2 sequences are SNHLY and FYNNEI. This CDR3 has 15 residues. Trimming took 4 bases from V and 3 from J, leaving 12 bases between them. The CDR3 loop reads CASSGAGVDTGELFF. The CDR3 nucleotides are TGTGCCAGCAGTGGGGCAGGGGTGGACACCGGGGAGCTGTTTTTT.

This chain links TRBV18 with TRBJ1-5, with 11 positions matching TRBD1. V lost 6 bases to trimming and J lost 5 bases; unmatched junction nucleotides: 12. This CDR3 comprises 17 residues. Germline lookup yields CDR1 KGHSH and CDR2 LQKENI. CDR3 DNA: TGTGCCAGCTCGCCCCGGACAGGGGGCGTTCGGGATCAGCCCCAGCATTTT. It yields the protein CASSPRTGGVRDQPQHF.

This clone was seen once. The chain employs TRBV28 and TRBJ2-7, with TRBD1 identical over 10 bases. There are 16 residues in the CDR3. In germline, CDR1 is MDHEN, CDR2 SYDVKM. Unmatched junction bases numbered 9, after V lost 5 bases and J lost 2 bases. CDR3 DNA sequence: TGTGCCAGCAGTGGAACCGGGACAGGGGCAACCTACGAGCAGTACTTC. Protein sequence: CASSGTGTGATYEQYF.

The gene calls are TRBV28 and TRBJ1-5; D unclear. Looked up from germline, CDR1 is MDHEN and CDR2 is SYDVKM. Trimming left V 6 bases short and J 7 bases short, with 16 bases between. The CDR3 runs 14 residues. The CDR3 reads CASRPVEVGQPQHF. CDR3 nucleotide sequence: TGTGCCAGCAGACCTGTAGAGGTAGGGCAGCCCCAGCATTTT.

The sample holds one count of this clone. The chain has TRBV19 and TRBJ2-1; maybe TRBD1 (6 bases). The CDR3 loop spans 18 amino acids. The V end lost 6 bases, the J end lost 7 bases, and 28 bases lay between the germline ends. Germline assignment: CDR1 LNHDA and CDR2 SQIVND (reference sequence). CDR3 coding DNA: TGTGCCAGTAGGTACTCTTTTACCGGGACAAGCTCAGCTAATGAGCAGTTCTTC. It codes for CASRYSFTGTSSANEQFF.

The chain uses TRBV13 and TRBJ2-3, with 9 bases aligning to TRBD1. V lost 3 bases and J lost 3; bases outside the gene matches: 4. Germline V CDR1 and CDR2: PRHDT, FYEKMQ (reference sequence). This CDR3 spans 15 amino acids. The CDR3 region is CASSFPTGGTDTQYF. The CDR3 nucleotides are TGTGCCAGCAGCTTCCCGACAGGGGGTACAGATACGCAGTATTTT.

The chain links TRBV10-3 to TRBJ2-7, with unresolved D. Trimming took 4 bases from V and 4 from J, leaving 8 bases between them. The germline V gene has CDR1 ENHRY and CDR2 SYGVKD. This CDR3 region has 12 residues. The CDR3 here is CAISGKAYEQYF. In DNA, the CDR3 is TGTGCCATCAGTGGCAAAGCGTACGAGCAGTACTTC.

V usage is TRBV6-1 and J usage is TRBJ2-7; 10 bases align to TRBD2. Trimming removed 2 bases from V and 2 bases from J; junction bases left unmatched: 12. CDR1 and CDR2 (germline): MNHNS, SASEGT. CDR3 length: 18 amino acids. CDR3 amino acids: CASSEWDPRTSGTYEQYF. Here the CDR3 DNA reads TGTGCCAGCAGTGAATGGGATCCTCGGACTAGCGGAACCTACGAGCAGTACTTC.

This clone was counted once. The gene calls are TRBV18 and TRBJ2-6, with D perhaps matching TRBD2 (6 bases). This CDR3 has 18 residues. Germline lookup yields CDR1 KGHSH and CDR2 LQKENI. With 3 bases removed from V and 3 bases from J, the gap between germline ends came to 18 bases. CDR3 coding DNA: TGTGCCAGCTCACCTTCAGGGCGGCGGGGAAGTGGGGCCAACGTCCTGACTTTC. Protein sequence: CASSPSGRRGSGANVLTF.

This clone was seen once. V is TRBV28 and J is TRBJ2-5; 8 bases are shared with TRBD2. Germline values: CDR1 MDHEN, CDR2 SYDVKM. The V and J ends lost 3 bases and 4 bases, in that order; junction bases with no gene match: 7. The CDR3 contains 15 residues. CDR3 region: CASSFSSGSGETQYF. The DNA of the CDR3 is TGTGCCAGCAGTTTTAGCAGCGGGAGTGGAGAGACCCAGTACTTC.

The chain uses TRBV15 and TRBJ1-2, with TRBD1 as a possible D gene (5 bases). V lost 5 bases to trimming and J lost 8 bases, with 18 bases between them. The CDR3 extends over 14 amino acids. Per germline, CDR1 LNHNV and CDR2 YYDKDF (reference sequence). The CDR3 DNA is TGTGCCACCAGCCCGCTCGACCAGGGTTGGGGCTACACCTTC. It yields the protein CATSPLDQGWGYTF.

This clone is labeled medium-sized. The chain combines TRBV5-1 with TRBJ2-7; D possibly corresponds to TRBD1 (6 bases). Germline-derived CDR1 and CDR2 are SGHRS and YFSETQ. There are 14 residues in the CDR3. The V and J ends lost 3 bases and 2 bases respectively, with 12 bases between them. The CDR3 DNA follows: TGCGCCAGCAGCTCGCAGGGGATCACCTACGAGCAGTACTTC. This sequence encodes CASSSQGITYEQYF.

V gene TRBV7-3 combines with J gene TRBJ2-2; D gene unclear. This CDR3 is 13 amino acids long. The V and J ends lost 3 bases and 2 bases respectively, with 4 bases between them. Germline V CDR1 and CDR2: SGHTA, FQGTGA. CDR3 sequence (DNA): TGTGCCAGCAGCTTCTCCAACACCGGGGAGCTGTTTTTT. This codes for CASSFSNTGELFF. Combining the CDR3 with reference TRBV7-3 and TRBJ2-2 gives the whole variable domain GAGVSQTPSNKVTEKGKYVELRCDPISGHTALYWYRQSLGQGPEFLIYFQGTGAADDSGLPNDRFFAVRPEGSVSTLKIQRTERGDSAVYLCASSFSNTGELFFGEGSRLTVL.

The chain recombines TRBV7-2 with TRBJ1-2; D is ambiguous. CDR3 length equals 15 residues. The V gene lost 5 bases and the J gene lost 4 bases, with 17 bases spanning the gap. The germline V gene has CDR1 SGHTA and CDR2 FQGNSA. For the CDR3, the DNA is TGTGCCAGCAGCCCTTTTGGGCTACACCTCTATGGCTACACCTTC. Encoded protein: CASSPFGLHLYGYTF.

The rearrangement links TRBV4-3 to TRBJ2-7; 11 positions match TRBD2. CDR1 and CDR2 (germline): LGHNA, YSLEER. V lost 6 bases and J lost 0; bases outside the gene matches: 7. The CDR3 is made up of 16 amino acids. The DNA for the CDR3 is TGCGCCAGCAGAAAACTAGCGGGAGCGGACTCCTACGAGCAGTACTTC. This translates into CASRKLAGADSYEQYF.

The sample holds one count of this clone. The chain recombines TRBV7-2 with TRBJ2-7, with 10 bases aligning to TRBD2. The CDR3 has 15 residues. Unmatched junction bases numbered 9, after V lost 6 bases and J lost 4 bases. CDR1 SGHTA and CDR2 FQGNSA come from the germline V gene. The chain's CDR3 is CASSPTSGADYEQYF. CDR3 nucleotides: TGTGCCAGCAGTCCAACTAGCGGGGCGGATTACGAGCAGTACTTC.

V is TRBV28 and J is TRBJ1-4; D ambiguous. Looked up from germline, CDR1 is MDHEN and CDR2 is SYDVKM. The CDR3 loop spans 14 amino acids. V was trimmed by 7 bases and J by 5 bases, leaving 14 bases between them. The CDR3 sequence: CASTLGIINEKLFF. For the CDR3, the DNA is TGTGCCAGCACCCTAGGGATCATAAATGAAAAACTGTTTTTT.

The gene calls are TRBV19 and TRBJ2-6; unclear D gene. This CDR3 is 16 amino acids long. The germline CDR1 and CDR2 sequences are LNHDA and SQIVND (reference sequence). V was trimmed by 3 bases and J by 0 bases, leaving 9 bases between them. The CDR3 loop reads CASSISPGSGANVLTF. DNA for the CDR3: TGTGCCAGTAGTATTTCCCCAGGCTCTGGGGCCAACGTCCTGACTTTC.

The chain employs TRBV28 and TRBJ2-1; 7 bases match TRBD2. V lost 1 base, J lost 9 bases, and 15 bases stayed unmatched. Looked up from germline, CDR1 is MDHEN and CDR2 is SYDVKM. The length of the CDR3 is 17 residues. CDR3 residues: CASSLYALLGTKGEQFF. The CDR3 nucleotides read TGTGCCAGCAGTTTATACGCCTTACTCGGGACTAAGGGTGAGCAGTTCTTC.

The chain carries TRBV19 and TRBJ1-5; possible D gene TRBD1, 5 bases. Germline values: CDR1 LNHDA, CDR2 SQIVND (reference sequence). The ends were cut back, 6 bases at V and 6 bases at J, with 9 bases in the middle. The CDR3 extends over 12 amino acids. The CDR3 spells CASSRESQPQHF. The CDR3 DNA sequence: TGTGCCAGTAGCAGGGAAAGTCAGCCCCAGCATTTT.

The chain joins TRBV25-1 to TRBJ1-1; D is unclear. The CDR3 has 14 amino acids. V was trimmed by 8 bases and J by 3 bases, leaving 16 bases between them. Germline V gives CDR1 MGHDK, CDR2 SYGVNS. CDR3 nucleotides: TGTGCCAGCTATCGGAGCGGTGCGGACACTGAAGCTTTCTTT. This gives the protein CASYRSGADTEAFF.